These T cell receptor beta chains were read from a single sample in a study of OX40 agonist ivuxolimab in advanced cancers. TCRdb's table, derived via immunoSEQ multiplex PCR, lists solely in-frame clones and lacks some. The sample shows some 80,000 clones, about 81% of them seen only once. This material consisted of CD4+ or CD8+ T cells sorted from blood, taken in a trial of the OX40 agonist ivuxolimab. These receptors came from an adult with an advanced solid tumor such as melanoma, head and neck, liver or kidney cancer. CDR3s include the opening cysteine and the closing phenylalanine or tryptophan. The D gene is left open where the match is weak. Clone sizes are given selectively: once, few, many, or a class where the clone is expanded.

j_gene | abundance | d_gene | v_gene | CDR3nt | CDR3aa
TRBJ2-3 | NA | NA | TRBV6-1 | TGTGCCAGCAGTGCCTACCAGGGACACGATACGCAGTATTTT | CASSAYQGHDTQYF
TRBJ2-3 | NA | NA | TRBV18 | TGTGCCAGCTCACTCGTCCCTTCTTTGAGGGGCGATGGAGATACGCAGTATTTT | CASSLVPSLRGDGDTQYF
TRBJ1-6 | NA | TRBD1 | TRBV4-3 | TGCGCCAGCAGCCAAGATCGGAGACAGGGATCAACACCGAATTCACCCCTCCACTTT | CASSQDRRQGSTPNSPLHF
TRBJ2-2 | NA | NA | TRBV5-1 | TGCGCCAGCAGCTTAACTGGGGGGGAGCTGTTTTTT | CASSLTGGELFF
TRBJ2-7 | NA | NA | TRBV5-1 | TGCGCCAGCAGCTTGGAGGTAGCGGCACAACTAGGCTACGAGCAGTACTTC | CASSLEVAAQLGYEQYF
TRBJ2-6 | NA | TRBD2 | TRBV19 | TGTGCCAGTTCCCTCGGGGGGGCCTTTCGCTCTGGGGCCAACGTCCTGACTTTC | CASSLGGAFRSGANVLTF
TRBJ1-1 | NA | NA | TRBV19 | TGTGCCAGTAGCCTGGGCAAGAACACTGAAGCTTTCTTT | CASSLGKNTEAFF
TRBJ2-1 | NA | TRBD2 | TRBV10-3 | TGTGCCATCAGTGTTATACTAGCGGGGGATGAGCAGTTCTTC | CAISVILAGDEQFF
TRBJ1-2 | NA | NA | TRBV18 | NA | CASSPLKDTFGSAFF
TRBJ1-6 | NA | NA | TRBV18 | TGTGCCAGCTCCCGACAGGCACCCTCCTATAATTCACCCCTCCACTTT | CASSRQAPSYNSPLHF
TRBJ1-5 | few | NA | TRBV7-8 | TGTGCCAGCCGCAGTGGGGTGGGGAATCAGCCCCAGCATTTT | CASRSGVGNQPQHF
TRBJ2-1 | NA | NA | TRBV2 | TGTGCCGGGGGGGCGCGGGGTAGCGGCAGCTCCTACAATGAGCAGTTCTTC | CAGGARGSGSSYNEQFF
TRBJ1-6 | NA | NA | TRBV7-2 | TGTGCCAGCAGCTTACCCCGACAGAATTCACCCCTCCACTTT | CASSLPRQNSPLHF
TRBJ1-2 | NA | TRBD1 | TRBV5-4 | TGTGCCAGCAGTCCCGGGGACAGGCACTGGAATGGCTACACCTTC | CASSPGDRHWNGYTF
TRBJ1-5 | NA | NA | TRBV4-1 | TGCGCCAGCAGCCAAGGCTGGGGCGAGCAGCCCCAGCATTTT | CASSQGWGEQPQHF
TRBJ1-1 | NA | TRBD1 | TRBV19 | TGTGCCAGTAGTATGGGGACAGGGCAGAACACTGAAGCTTTCTTT | CASSMGTGQNTEAFF
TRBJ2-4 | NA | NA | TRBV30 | TGTGCCTGGAAGGGGACCAAAAACATTCAGTACTTC | CAWKGTKNIQYF
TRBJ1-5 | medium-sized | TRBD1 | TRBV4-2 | TGTGCCAGCAGCCAATTAACAGGGGCACGCAATCAGCCCCAGCATTTT | CASSQLTGARNQPQHF
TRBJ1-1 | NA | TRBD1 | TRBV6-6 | TGTGCCAGCAGGGGTCACAGGGGTGGGGAGCGGACTGAAGCTTTCTTT | CASRGHRGGERTEAFF
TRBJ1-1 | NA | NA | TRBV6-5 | TGTGCCAGCAGCATAGGAGTGAACACTGAAGCTTTCTTT | CASSIGVNTEAFF
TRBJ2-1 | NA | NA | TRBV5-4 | TGTGCCAGCAGCTTGGAAGGGGTCGGAGGGGTAGGGGAGCAGTTCTTC | CASSLEGVGGVGEQFF
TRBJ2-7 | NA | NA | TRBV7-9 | TGTGCCAGCAGCTCCCAAACAACGAGAGCGCCCTACGAGCAGTACTTC | CASSSQTTRAPYEQYF
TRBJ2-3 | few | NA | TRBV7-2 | TGTGCCAGCAGCGTAGCAGATACGCAGTATTTT | CASSVADTQYF
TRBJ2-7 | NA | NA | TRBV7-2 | TGTGCCAGCAGCCCGGGGCCTAGCTCCTACGAGCAGTACTTC | CASSPGPSSYEQYF
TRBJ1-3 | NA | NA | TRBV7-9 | TGTGCCAGCAGCTTCCGACAGATTCACTCTGGAAACACCATATATTTT | CASSFRQIHSGNTIYF
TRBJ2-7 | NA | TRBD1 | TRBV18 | TGTGCCAGCTCACCACCGGGGGGACAGGGCTACGAGCAGTACTTC | CASSPPGGQGYEQYF
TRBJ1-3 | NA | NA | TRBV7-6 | TGTGCCAGCAGCTTAACAGAAGGATCTGGAAACACCATATATTTT | CASSLTEGSGNTIYF
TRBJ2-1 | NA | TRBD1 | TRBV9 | TGTGCCAGCAGCGTCCTCGGGACAGTAGGCAATGAGCAGTTCTTC | CASSVLGTVGNEQFF
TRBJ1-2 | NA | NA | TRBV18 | TGTGCCAGCTCCCTACCCAACCCTTCGGGCGGCTACACCTTC | CASSLPNPSGGYTF
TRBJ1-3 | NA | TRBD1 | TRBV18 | TGTGCCAGCTCACCACCGACAGGGCTAGCAGGAAACACCATATATTTT | CASSPPTGLAGNTIYF
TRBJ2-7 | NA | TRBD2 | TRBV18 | TGTGCCAGCTCACCAGGACTAGCAGTCCGCGGCGGGGCCTACGAGCAGTACTTC | CASSPGLAVRGGAYEQYF
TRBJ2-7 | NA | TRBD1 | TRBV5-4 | TGTGCCAGCAGCCAAGGGCAGGGGGCCAACTCCTACGAGCAGTACTTC | CASSQGQGANSYEQYF
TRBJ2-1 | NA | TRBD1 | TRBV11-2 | TGTGCCAGCAGCATCGGACAGGGGGATGAGCAGTTCTTC | CASSIGQGDEQFF
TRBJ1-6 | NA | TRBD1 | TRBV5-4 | TGTGCCAGCAGCGCTAACCCGACCGGGACAGGGCACTCACCCCTCCACTTT | CASSANPTGTGHSPLHF
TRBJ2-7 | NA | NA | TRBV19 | TGTGCCAGTAGTATAGACCTCACACCTACCTACGAGCAGTACTTC | CASSIDLTPTYEQYF
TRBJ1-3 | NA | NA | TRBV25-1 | TGTGCCAGCAGTCCCCACGGGGGGACCGGCGCTGGAAACACCATATATTTT | CASSPHGGTGAGNTIYF
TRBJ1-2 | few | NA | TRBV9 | TGTGCCAGCAGCTCCAGGACTCGTCAGGGCTACACCTTC | CASSSRTRQGYTF
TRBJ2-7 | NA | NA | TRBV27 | TGTGCCAGCAGTTTAGGGGCAGGGAGCGCGGGAGAGCAGTACTTC | CASSLGAGSAGEQYF
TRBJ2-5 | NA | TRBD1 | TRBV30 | TGTGCCTGGAGCCCGGGACAGACTCAAGAGACCCAGTACTTC | CAWSPGQTQETQYF
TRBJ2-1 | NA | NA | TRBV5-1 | TGCGCCAGCAGCTTGTCGGTGAGGGAGCAGTTCTTC | CASSLSVREQFF
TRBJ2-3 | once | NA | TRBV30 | TGTGCCTGGTTCCGGGGGGCTAGCACAGATACGCAGTATTTT | CAWFRGASTDTQYF
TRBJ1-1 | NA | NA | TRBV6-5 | TGTGCCAACAGTTACCGAGGAGGTACGGGGAACACTGAAGCTTTCTTT | CANSYRGGTGNTEAFF
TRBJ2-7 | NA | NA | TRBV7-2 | TGTGCCAGCAGCGCCCCATACCCCCGCGAGCAGTACTTC | CASSAPYPREQYF
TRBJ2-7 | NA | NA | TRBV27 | TGTGCCAGCAGTTTAATTCCAGGGCAGGGGAACAACGAGCAGTACTTC | CASSLIPGQGNNEQYF
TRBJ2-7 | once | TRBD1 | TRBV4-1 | TGCGCCAGCAGCCAAGAAGGGACAGGGGATACCTACGAGCAGTACTTC | CASSQEGTGDTYEQYF
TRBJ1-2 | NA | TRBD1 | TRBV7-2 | TGTGCCAGCAGCTCGGGACAGTATAACTATGGCTACACCTTC | CASSSGQYNYGYTF
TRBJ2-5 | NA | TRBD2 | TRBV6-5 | TGTGCCAGCAGCACGAAGGGTCTAGCGGGGGTGACCCAGTACTTC | CASSTKGLAGVTQYF
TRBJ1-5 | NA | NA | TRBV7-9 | TGTGCCAGCAGCCTTCCAGGGGTGCCCCAGCATTTT | CASSLPGVPQHF
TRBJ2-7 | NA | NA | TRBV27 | TGTGCCAGCAGTTTATACGCCTTGGGCGAGCAGTACTTC | CASSLYALGEQYF
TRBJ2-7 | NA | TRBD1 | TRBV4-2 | TGTGCCAGCAGCCAAGCATCGGGACAGGGGACCTACGAGCAGTACTTC | CASSQASGQGTYEQYF
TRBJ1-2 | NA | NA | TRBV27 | TGTGCCAGCAGTCCTAGGAAGGGGCCCGGCTACACCTTC | CASSPRKGPGYTF
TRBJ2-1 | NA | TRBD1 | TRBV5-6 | TGTGCCAGCAGCGGACTCCGGGACAGAGACAATGAGCAGTTCTTC | CASSGLRDRDNEQFF
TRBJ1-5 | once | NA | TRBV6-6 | TGTGCCAGCAGTTACTCGAGGGGAAGCAATCAGCCCCAGCATTTT | CASSYSRGSNQPQHF
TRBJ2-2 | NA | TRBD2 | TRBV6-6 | TGTGCCAGCGGGCCGGGACTAGCGGTCACCGGGGAGCTGTTTTTT | CASGPGLAVTGELFF
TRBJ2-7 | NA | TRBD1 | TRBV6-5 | TGTGCCAGCAGTTTCCGGTACGGGACAGGTACCTTC | CASSFRYGTGTF